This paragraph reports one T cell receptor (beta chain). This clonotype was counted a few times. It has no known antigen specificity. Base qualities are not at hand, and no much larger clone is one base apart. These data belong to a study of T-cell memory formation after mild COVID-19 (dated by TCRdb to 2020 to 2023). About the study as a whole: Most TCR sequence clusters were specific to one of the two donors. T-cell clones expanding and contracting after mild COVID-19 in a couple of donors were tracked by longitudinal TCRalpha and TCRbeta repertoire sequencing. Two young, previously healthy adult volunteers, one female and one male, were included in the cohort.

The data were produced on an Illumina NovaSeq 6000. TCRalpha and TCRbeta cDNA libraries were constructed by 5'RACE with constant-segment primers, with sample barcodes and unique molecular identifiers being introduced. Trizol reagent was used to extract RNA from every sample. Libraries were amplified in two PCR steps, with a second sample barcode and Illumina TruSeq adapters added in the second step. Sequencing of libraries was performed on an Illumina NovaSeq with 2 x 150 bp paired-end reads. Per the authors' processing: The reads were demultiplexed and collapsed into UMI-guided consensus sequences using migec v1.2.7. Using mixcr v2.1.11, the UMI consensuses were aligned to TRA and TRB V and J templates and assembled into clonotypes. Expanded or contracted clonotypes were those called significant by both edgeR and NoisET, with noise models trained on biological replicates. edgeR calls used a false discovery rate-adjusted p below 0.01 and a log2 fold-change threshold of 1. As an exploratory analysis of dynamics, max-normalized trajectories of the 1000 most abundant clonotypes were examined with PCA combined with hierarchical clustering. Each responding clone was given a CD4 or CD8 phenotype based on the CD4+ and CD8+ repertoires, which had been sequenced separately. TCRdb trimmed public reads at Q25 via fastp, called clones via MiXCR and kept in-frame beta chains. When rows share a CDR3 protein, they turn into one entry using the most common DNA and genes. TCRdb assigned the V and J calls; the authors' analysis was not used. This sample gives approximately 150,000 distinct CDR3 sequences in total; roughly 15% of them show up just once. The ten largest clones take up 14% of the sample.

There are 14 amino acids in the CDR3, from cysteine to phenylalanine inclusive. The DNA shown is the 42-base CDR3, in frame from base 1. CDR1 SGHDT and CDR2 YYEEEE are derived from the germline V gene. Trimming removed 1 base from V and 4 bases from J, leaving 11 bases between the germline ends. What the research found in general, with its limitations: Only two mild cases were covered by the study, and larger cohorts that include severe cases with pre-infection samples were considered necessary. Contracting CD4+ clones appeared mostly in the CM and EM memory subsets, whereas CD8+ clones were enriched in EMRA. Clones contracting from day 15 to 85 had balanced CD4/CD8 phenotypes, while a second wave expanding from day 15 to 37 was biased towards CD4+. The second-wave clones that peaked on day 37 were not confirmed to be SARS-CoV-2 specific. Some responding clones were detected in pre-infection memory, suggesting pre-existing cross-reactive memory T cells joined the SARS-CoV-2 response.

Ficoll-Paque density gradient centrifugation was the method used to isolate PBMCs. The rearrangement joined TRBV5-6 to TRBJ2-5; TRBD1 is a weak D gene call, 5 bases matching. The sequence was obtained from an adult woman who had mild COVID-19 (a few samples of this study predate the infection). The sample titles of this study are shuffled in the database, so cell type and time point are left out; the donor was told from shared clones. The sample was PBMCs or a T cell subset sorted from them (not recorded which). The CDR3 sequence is CASSLNGAGETQYF. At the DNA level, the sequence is TGTGCCAGCAGCTTGAATGGGGCAGGAGAGACCCAGTACTTC. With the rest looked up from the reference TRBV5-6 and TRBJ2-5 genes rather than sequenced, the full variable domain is DAGVTQSPTHLIKTRGQQVTLRCSPKSGHDTVSWYQQALGQGPQFIFQYYEEEERQRGNFPDRFSGHQFPNYSSELNVNALLLGDSALYLCASSLNGAGETQYFGPGTRLLVL.